This T cell receptor beta chain appears in the sequencing data of a study of T cells in Graves' hyperthyroidism and ophthalmopathy. Regions amplified from RNA transcripts were the TCR beta CDR3 regions. HTBI primers were employed in a first-round RT-PCR of the TCR CDR3. MiXCR was run by TCRdb on the multiplex PCR reads, yielding one entry per CDR3 protein. The repertoire holds 300,000 to 450,000 distinct CDR3 sequences, with around a sixth as singletons. Study results and caveats: Before onset, by a median of approximately 5.9 months, the model predicted ophthalmopathy.

To note about this clonotype: The antigen remains undetermined. An end of the junction differs from the germline gene, which may be a read error.

The CDR3 is 15 residues long. Germline V gene data show CDR1 as SNHLY and CDR2 as FYNNEI. The chain uses TRBV2 and TRBJ2-7; the match to TRBD1 covers 9 bases. This TCR derives from a woman aged 40 to 49 with Graves' ophthalmopathy. Input material: blood. The CDR3 bases are TGTGCCAGCAGTTGGGACAGGGAGTCGTCCTATGAGCAGTACTTC. The encoded protein is CASSWDRESSYEQYF.